These 25 T cell receptor beta chains share one sample of origin, sequenced in a study of human T cells and chemical hapten exposure (dated by TCRdb to 2020 to 2023). Explained via the paper, the time point label denotes: healthy volunteer bleed at 6 weeks. Total RNA was isolated from unfractionated whole blood collected in Tempus Blood RNA tubes. Libraries were prepared through RACE. Sequencer: NextSeq 500. The public reads were reprocessed in TCRdb via fastp at Q25 and MiXCR, keeping in-frame beta chains. All rows with the same CDR3 protein become a single entry with the most common DNA and genes. In this sample the table shows around 65,000 distinct CDR3 sequences, 5.5% to 7.5% of which occur a single time. The top ten clones comprise 3% to 4% of the sample. Sequencing used whole blood. The receptors stem from a female donor in good health. Some clones in this sample may be carry-over from other donors' samples.

This clonotype was seen a few times. The gene calls are TRBV12-3 or TRBV12-4 and TRBJ1-1; D is unresolved. The CDR3 is 11 residues long. Trimming cost V 3 bases and J 6 bases, with 5 bases left between them. The DNA of the CDR3 is TGTGCCAGCAGTTTCGGGGCTGAAGCTTTCTTT. Amino acid sequence: CASSFGAEAFF.

This clonotype was observed at least ten times. This chain links TRBV2 with TRBJ1-2; 8 bases align to TRBD1. The CDR3 runs to 15 residues. Germline V gene lookup returns CDR1 SNHLY and CDR2 FYNNEI. The V and J ends lost 2 bases and 4 bases, in that order; junction bases with no gene match: 6. The CDR3 region is CASSERTGNFYGYTF. The CDR3, as DNA: TGTGCCAGCAGTGAAAGGACAGGGAATTTCTATGGCTACACCTTC.

This clonotype was counted at least ten times. This chain links TRBV7-9 with TRBJ1-2; TRBD1 matches 9 bases. CDR1 and CDR2 from the germline V gene are SEHNR and FQNEAQ (reference sequence). The junction had 4 bases not matched to a gene; V was cut back by 2 bases and J by 6 bases. There are 14 residues in the CDR3. The CDR3 DNA follows: TGTGCCAGCAGCTTAAGGGGACAGGGCGATGGCTACACCTTC. This gives the protein CASSLRGQGDGYTF.

In its sample, this clonotype was seen a few times. The chain couples TRBV6-6 to TRBJ2-3; D gene ambiguous. V was cut by 4 bases and J by 2 bases, with 7 bases left in between. Germline-derived CDR1 and CDR2 are MNHNY and SVGAGI (reference sequence). This CDR3 comprises 13 residues. The CDR3 nucleotides are TGTGCCAGCAGTTTTGGGCTCACAGATACGCAGTATTTT. The encoded protein is CASSFGLTDTQYF.

This clonotype was counted ten times or more. The chain is built from TRBV2 and TRBJ1-5; unclear D gene. The V end was cut by 0 bases, the J end by 4 bases, with 10 bases between. The CDR3 covers 15 residues. CDR1 and CDR2 from the germline V gene are SNHLY and FYNNEI. CDR3: CASSEAPGVNQPQHF. The CDR3 DNA follows: TGTGCCAGCAGTGAAGCGCCGGGAGTAAATCAGCCCCAGCATTTT.

This clonotype was counted between two and nine times. The chain employs TRBV28 and TRBJ2-7; D unresolved. The V end was cut by 5 bases, the J end by 2 bases, with 13 bases between. The CDR3 is made up of 14 amino acids. Germline CDR1 is MDHEN and CDR2 is SYDVKM. The CDR3 loop reads CASSAAGTAYEQYF. The CDR3 DNA sequence: TGTGCCAGCAGTGCCGCTGGAACAGCCTACGAGCAGTACTTC.

This clonotype has a count of ten or more. The chain has TRBV6-6 and TRBJ1-2, with D unclear. Germline lookup yields CDR1 MNHNY and CDR2 SVGAGI (reference sequence). Trimming pared 6 bases from V and 4 bases from J, leaving 12 bases between. The CDR3 sequence is 13 residues long. The DNA of the CDR3 is TGTGCCAGCAGGGAAGGAGAACCCTATGGCTACACCTTC. It encodes CASREGEPYGYTF.

This clonotype has ten or more counts. The rearrangement uses TRBV20-1 and TRBJ2-1; 12 bases fit TRBD2. Germline CDR1 reads DFQATT; CDR2 reads SNEGSKA (reference sequence). The CDR3 is 16 amino acids. V dropped 1 base and J dropped 3; count of bases not matched to a gene: 4. The CDR3 DNA is TGCAGTGCTAGAGCCCAGACTAGCGGGAGCTACAATGAGCAGTTCTTC. Amino acid sequence: CSARAQTSGSYNEQFF.

The V gene is TRBV6-6, the J gene TRBJ2-1; 9 bases fit TRBD2. The CDR3 has 15 residues. Germline loops: CDR1 MNHNY, CDR2 SVGAGI (reference sequence). V was clipped by 2 bases and J by 3 bases; unmatched bases: 2. The chain's CDR3 is CASSYAGGNYNEQFF. The CDR3 coding sequence is TGTGCCAGCAGTTACGCGGGAGGGAACTACAATGAGCAGTTCTTC.

The chain has TRBV12-3 or TRBV12-4 and TRBJ2-3; 8 bases line up with TRBD1. The CDR3 totals 16 residues. The V segment lost 6 bases and the J segment 0 bases; nucleotides outside the gene matches: 8. The CDR3 DNA reads TGTGCCAGCAGGAATTTCGGACAGGGAAGCACAGATACGCAGTATTTT. Amino acid sequence: CASRNFGQGSTDTQYF.

This clonotype showed up many times. This chain links TRBV4-1 with TRBJ1-1; D is possibly TRBD1 (6 bases). V lost 2 bases, J lost 0 bases, and 10 bases lay in between. The CDR3 has 15 residues. The germline V gene has CDR1 MGHRA and CDR2 YSYEKL. This chain's CDR3 is CASSQFTGMNTEAFF. CDR3 coding DNA: TGCGCCAGCAGCCAATTCACAGGGATGAACACTGAAGCTTTCTTT.

This chain joins TRBV11-2 and TRBJ2-7; TRBD2 matches at 8 bases. The V gene's germline CDR1 is SGHAT and CDR2 FQNNGV. This CDR3 contains 17 residues. With 0 bases clipped from V and 0 bases from J, the junction kept 7 bases outside the gene matches. CDR3 nucleotide sequence: TGTGCCAGCAGCTTAGATTCGGAAGGGACTAGCTCCTACGAGCAGTACTTC. As protein: CASSLDSEGTSSYEQYF. The full variable domain, completed using reference TRBV11-2 and TRBJ2-7, is EAGVAQSPRYKIIEKRQSVAFWCNPISGHATLYWYQQILGQGPKLLIQFQNNGVVDDSQLPKDRFSAERLKGVDSTLKIQPAKLEDSAVYLCASSLDSEGTSSYEQYFGPGTRLTVT.

The rearrangement links TRBV12-3 or TRBV12-4 to TRBJ1-3; D not certain. V was shortened by 2 bases and J by 4 bases, with 12 bases between the two germline ends. The CDR3 sequence is 15 residues long. The CDR3 DNA sequence: TGTGCCAGCAGTTTATCAGGTCGGATGGGAAACACCATATATTTT. This codes for CASSLSGRMGNTIYF.

This clonotype showed up many times. The rearrangement joins TRBV28 to TRBJ1-5; D might be TRBD1 (5 bases). The V gene lost 2 bases and the J gene lost 4 bases, with 12 bases spanning the gap. Germline V gene lookup returns CDR1 MDHEN and CDR2 SYDVKM. There are 15 residues in the CDR3. The CDR3 spells CASSLGGWENQPQHF. As DNA, the CDR3 is TGTGCCAGCAGTTTAGGGGGGTGGGAGAATCAGCCCCAGCATTTT.

V usage is TRBV12-3 or TRBV12-4 and J usage is TRBJ2-3; 7 nucleotides agree with TRBD2. There are 16 residues in the CDR3. Unmatched junction bases numbered 5, after V lost 2 bases and J lost 0 bases. In DNA, the CDR3 is TGTGCCAGCAGTTTAACGGGGAGGGCTAGCACAGATACGCAGTATTTT. Residues: CASSLTGRASTDTQYF.

In its sample, this clonotype was seen many times. This chain joins TRBV4-3 and TRBJ2-5; D is unresolved. This CDR3 has 13 residues. The germline CDR1 and CDR2 sequences are LGHNA and YSLEER. The V gene lost 5 bases and the J gene lost 1 base, with 8 bases spanning the gap. CDR3 bases: TGCGCCAGCAGCTTTACGGTCCAAGAGACCCAGTACTTC. It encodes CASSFTVQETQYF.

This clonotype was seen ten or more times. The rearrangement joins TRBV29-1 to TRBJ1-5; D not certain. Trimming took 6 bases from V and 0 from J, leaving 6 bases between them. Per germline, CDR1 SQVTM and CDR2 ANQGSEA. The CDR3 runs 12 residues. The CDR3 DNA sequence: TGCAGCGTCACCATTAGCAATCAGCCCCAGCATTTT. This codes for CSVTISNQPQHF.

This clonotype appeared many times. The J gene is TRBJ1-4, the V gene TRBV7-8; tentative D call: TRBD1 (6 bases). V was shortened by 2 bases and J by 8 bases, with 15 bases between the two germline ends. Germline V gene lookup returns CDR1 SGHVS and CDR2 FQNEAQ. CDR3 length: 15 amino acids. The CDR3 loop reads CASSLFRTDGEKLFF. As DNA, the CDR3 is TGTGCCAGCAGCTTATTCAGGACAGACGGGGAAAAACTGTTTTTT.

This clonotype was observed at least ten times. The rearrangement joins TRBV29-1 to TRBJ1-1; D not certain. V dropped 7 bases and J dropped 3 bases, with 9 bases sitting between them. The CDR3 contains 11 residues. The germline V gene has CDR1 SQVTM and CDR2 ANQGSEA. The CDR3 loop is CSAMKDTEAFF. In DNA form, the CDR3 reads TGCAGCGCCATGAAAGACACTGAAGCTTTCTTT.

This chain uses TRBV12-5 with TRBJ1-1; D is unclear. V was pared by 7 bases and J by 3 bases, with 9 bases between. This CDR3 region has 12 residues. The V gene's germline CDR1 is LGHNT and CDR2 FRNRAP. Written as DNA, the CDR3 is TGTGCTAGTGCCGAAGAGGACACTGAAGCTTTCTTT. This encodes CASAEEDTEAFF.

In its sample, this clonotype was seen many times. The chain couples TRBV2 to TRBJ2-3; the D gene is possibly TRBD2 (5 bases). The V end was cut by 4 bases, the J end by 6 bases, with 8 bases between. CDR1 and CDR2 from the germline V gene are SNHLY and FYNNEI. This CDR3 is 12 amino acids long. In DNA form, the CDR3 reads TGTGCCAGCAGTGGGGAGACTGATACGCAGTATTTT. It translates to CASSGETDTQYF.

Only a few counts were recorded for this clonotype. This rearrangement joins TRBV5-1 to TRBJ2-2; the D gene is possibly TRBD2 (6 bases). Looked up from germline, CDR1 is SGHRS and CDR2 is YFSETQ. The CDR3 sequence is 14 residues long. V was pared by 4 bases and J by 6 bases, with 13 bases between. CDR3 loop: CASSPGTFPGELFF. As DNA, the CDR3 is TGCGCCAGCAGCCCCGGGACTTTCCCCGGGGAGCTGTTTTTT.

V and J are TRBV7-2 and TRBJ2-5; 14 nucleotides align to TRBD2. The germline V gene has CDR1 SGHTA and CDR2 FQGNSA. The V segment lost 3 bases and the J segment 9 bases; nucleotides outside the gene matches: 3. The CDR3 loop spans 14 amino acids. CDR3 loop: CASSFGLAGGAQYF. The CDR3 DNA reads TGTGCCAGCAGCTTCGGACTAGCGGGGGGTGCCCAGTACTTC. The full variable domain, rest sourced from reference TRBV7-2 and TRBJ2-5, is GAGVSQSPSNKVTEKGKDVELRCDPISGHTALYWYRQSLGQGLEFLIYFQGNSAPDKSGLPSDRFSAERTGGSVSTLTIQRTQQEDSAVYLCASSFGLAGGAQYFGPGTRLLVL.

This clonotype has only a few counts. The chain joins TRBV6-6 to TRBJ1-2, with 7 bases lining up with TRBD1. V trimming: 4 bases; J trimming: 5 bases; junction bases outside the gene matches: 19. The CDR3 has 18 residues. Germline V gene data show CDR1 as MNHNY and CDR2 as SVGAGI (reference sequence). The CDR3 DNA is TGTGCCAGCAGTTCCCAAGGGACAGCCATAGTTATAGGATATGGCTACACCTTC. Its translation: CASSSQGTAIVIGYGYTF.

Of note for this clonotype: A read error may explain this, as a much larger clone is one base away. The V and J genes are TRBV6-4 and TRBJ2-5; D perhaps matches TRBD2 (7 bases). The CDR3 loop spans 16 amino acids. Germline CDR1 is MRHNA and CDR2 is SNTAGT. The CDR3 coding sequence is TGTGCCAGCAGTAAACGCGGGGGCGGGAACCAAGAGATCCAGTACTTC. Its protein product is CASSKRGGGNQEIQYF.